This TCR beta chain was retrieved from a study of identifying expanded T cells in peripheral blood. Study findings and constraints: Approximately 1.1 clones differed between technical replicates, versus around 15 and 18 over time.

Profiling relied on immunoSEQ multiplex PCR, and the TCRdb table lists in-frame clones only, not all of them. In the table there are 50,000 to 75,000 clones, about 87% of which are singletons. A note on this clone: Its specificity is not known.

Germline CDR1 WNHNN, CDR2 SYGVQD (reference sequence). This CDR3 spans 17 amino acids. The V end lost 9 bases, the J end lost 0 bases, and 20 bases lay between the germline ends. What was sequenced was blood. J is TRBJ1-4 and V is TRBV10-1, with unresolved D. This TCR came from a person between 18 and 75 years old in good health. This CDR3 is CARFAGPGSATNEKLFF. CDR3 nucleotide sequence: TGCGCCAGGTTCGCCGGCCCTGGCAGTGCAACTAATGAAAAACTGTTTTTT.